Presented here are 28 T cell receptor beta chains from one specimen sequenced in a study of blood T cells in healthy people across ages. The use of a sample-barcoded 5' primer and a J-beta primer mix characterized a second PCR of about 6 to 12 cycles. TCRdb re-derived calls from the 5' RACE reads in MiXCR, one entry per CDR3 protein. The profile shows about 1,600,000 distinct CDR3 sequences, 40% to 50% of them singletons. The source material was blood. Every receptor here comes from a woman younger than 30 in good health.

This clonotype was observed a handful of times. V is TRBV12-3 or TRBV12-4 and J is TRBJ1-1; D is possibly TRBD1 (5 bases). This CDR3 spans 15 amino acids. V was pared by 6 bases and J by 4 bases, with 18 bases between. CDR3 amino acids: CASSRGKGWSTEAFF. CDR3 nucleotide sequence: TGTGCCAGCAGCCGGGGGAAGGGATGGAGCACTGAAGCTTTCTTT.

This clonotype occurred a few times. The CDR3 loop is CASSQEFRTSGTDTQYF. CDR3 nucleotides: TGCGCCAGCAGCCAAGAATTCAGGACTAGCGGCACAGATACGCAGTATTTT. This chain uses TRBV4-1 with TRBJ2-3, with 9 bases aligning to TRBD2. V shed 0 bases and J 1 base; nucleotides not matched to a gene: 5. CDR1 is MGHRA and CDR2 is YSYEKL in the germline V gene. CDR3 length equals 17 residues.

This clonotype has only a few counts. The V call is TRBV15, the J call TRBJ2-7; possibly TRBD1 or TRBD2 for D (6 bases each). Trimming shortened V by 3 bases and J by 4 bases, and 10 bases separated the two germline ends. CDR1 and CDR2 from the germline V gene are LNHNV and YYDKDF (reference sequence). CDR3 length: 13 residues. This CDR3 is CATSSPGAYEQYF. CDR3 DNA: TGTGCCACCAGCAGTCCGGGGGCATACGAGCAGTACTTC. Filled out from reference TRBV15 and TRBJ2-7, the complete variable domain reads DAMVIQNPRYQVTQFGKPVTLSCSQTLNHNVMYWYQQKSSQAPKLLFHYYDKDFNNEADTPDNFQSRRPNTSFCFLDIRSPGLGDTAMYLCATSSPGAYEQYFGPGTRLTVT.

This clonotype was seen a few times. The CDR3 reads CASSGDYGTDTQYF. CDR3 DNA sequence: TGTGCCAGCAGTGGGGACTACGGAACAGATACGCAGTATTTT. V usage is TRBV28 and J usage is TRBJ2-3, with TRBD2 identical over 7 bases. CDR1 and CDR2 from the germline V gene are MDHEN and SYDVKM. J lost 3 bases, V lost 5 bases, and 5 bases had no gene match. The CDR3 totals 14 residues.

This clonotype was seen more than once but under ten times. This chain links TRBV5-1 with TRBJ2-3, with 7 bases identical to TRBD2. This CDR3 has 16 amino acids. With V trimmed by 3 bases and J by 2 bases, 9 bases remained unmatched. Germline V gene lookup returns CDR1 SGHRS and CDR2 YFSETQ. This CDR3 reads CASSSGTNNPTDTQYF. The CDR3 DNA sequence: TGCGCCAGCAGCTCCGGGACTAACAACCCCACAGATACGCAGTATTTT. Filled out from reference TRBV5-1 and TRBJ2-3, the complete variable domain reads KAGVTQTPRYLIKTRGQQVTLSCSPISGHRSVSWYQQTPGQGLQFLFEYFSETQRNKGNFPGRFSGRQFSNSRSEMNVSTLELGDSALYLCASSSGTNNPTDTQYFGPGTRLTVL.

This clonotype was found many times. The chain employs TRBV10-3 and TRBJ2-5; D is uncertain. CDR3 length equals 11 residues. In germline, CDR1 is ENHRY, CDR2 SYGVKD. V lost 6 bases to trimming and J lost 2 bases, with 4 bases between them. The CDR3 reads CAIRNQETQYF. The CDR3 DNA is TGTGCCATCAGGAATCAAGAGACCCAGTACTTC.

The gene calls are TRBV5-1 and TRBJ2-7, with D perhaps TRBD1 or TRBD2 (5 bases each). The CDR3 loop spans 15 amino acids. In germline, CDR1 is SGHRS, CDR2 YFSETQ. Trimming took off 2 bases at V and 7 bases at J, with 19 bases between the two ends. CDR3 protein: CASSFRDQYRNEQYF. In DNA form, the CDR3 reads TGCGCCAGCAGCTTCCGGGACCAGTACCGCAATGAGCAGTACTTC.

J is TRBJ2-2 and V is TRBV5-1, with 11 nucleotides matching TRBD2. Germline assignment: CDR1 SGHRS and CDR2 YFSETQ. With V trimmed by 0 bases and J by 7 bases, 8 bases remained unmatched. This CDR3 is built from 17 residues. The CDR3 DNA is TGCGCCAGCAGCTTGGGGACACTAGCGGGAGAAGGCGGGGAGCTGTTTTTT. It specifies CASSLGTLAGEGGELFF.

The chain joins TRBV12-3 or TRBV12-4 to TRBJ2-7; D call uncertain. Between the trimmed V and J ends, which lost 4 bases and 4 bases, there was a span of 17 bases. The CDR3 contains 15 residues. The CDR3 reads CASSSSSPLGYEQYF. CDR3 bases: TGTGCCAGCAGTTCATCTAGTCCACTTGGGTACGAGCAGTACTTC.

The gene calls are TRBV6-1 and TRBJ1-6; D remains unclear. Trimming cost V 0 bases and J 7 bases, with 7 bases left between them. This CDR3 contains 14 residues. Germline V gene sequence: CDR1 MNHNS, CDR2 SASEGT. The CDR3 sequence: CASSEAVPNSPLHF. Here the CDR3 DNA reads TGTGCCAGCAGTGAAGCGGTCCCAAATTCACCCCTCCACTTT.

The chain links TRBV20-1 to TRBJ1-4, with a weak D call TRBD1 (5 bases). Germline values: CDR1 DFQATT, CDR2 SNEGSKA (reference sequence). Trimming removed 3 bases from V and 0 bases from J, with 11 bases in between. The CDR3 covers 15 residues. The CDR3 loop is CSASPGSATNEKLFF. The CDR3 DNA follows: TGCAGTGCTAGCCCAGGGTCCGCAACTAATGAAAAACTGTTTTTT.

The V call is TRBV9, the J call TRBJ2-3, with TRBD2 matching 14 bases. The V gene end was trimmed by 4 bases and the J gene end by 1 base; junction bases not matched to a gene: 17. This CDR3 is built from 21 residues. The germline V gene has CDR1 SGDLS and CDR2 YYNGEE. The CDR3 reads CASSHGFGTSGRVTGTDTQYF. The CDR3 DNA reads TGTGCCAGCAGCCACGGATTTGGGACTAGCGGGAGAGTCACGGGCACAGATACGCAGTATTTT.

This clonotype was seen a handful of times. The rearrangement links TRBV4-1 to TRBJ2-7; 7 bases map to TRBD2. CDR1 MGHRA and CDR2 YSYEKL come from the germline V gene. The CDR3 extends over 14 amino acids. With 1 base clipped from V and 3 bases from J, the junction kept 3 bases outside the gene matches. DNA for the CDR3: TGCGCCAGCAGCCAAGGCGGGACTAACTACGAGCAGTACTTC. This translates into CASSQGGTNYEQYF.

The CDR3 sequence is CATSRYREDNEQFF. Here the CDR3 DNA reads TGTGCCACCAGCAGGTACAGGGAAGACAATGAGCAGTTCTTC. V and J are TRBV15 and TRBJ2-1; possible D gene TRBD1, 6 bases. Trimming cost V 3 bases and J 5 bases, with 11 bases left between them. Germline-derived CDR1 and CDR2 are LNHNV and YYDKDF (reference sequence). The length of the CDR3 is 14 residues.

This chain links TRBV20-1 with TRBJ1-2; D possibly corresponds to TRBD1 (5 bases). The V end was cut by 6 bases, the J end by 4 bases, with 15 bases between. Germline V gene data show CDR1 as DFQATT and CDR2 as SNEGSKA (reference sequence). The CDR3 runs to 13 residues. In DNA form, the CDR3 reads TGCAGTGCCTGGGGCAGCGAACTCTATGGCTACACCTTC. Amino acids: CSAWGSELYGYTF.

This clonotype was recorded only once. V and J are TRBV2 and TRBJ2-1; the D is unclear. This CDR3 contains 14 residues. From germline, CDR1 is SNHLY and CDR2 FYNNEI. Trimming took off 7 bases at V and 10 bases at J, with 20 bases between the two ends. The CDR3 DNA sequence: TGTGCCAGCACCCCTCACACAAACTCCTACGAGCAGTTCTTC. Its translation: CASTPHTNSYEQFF.

As DNA, the CDR3 is TGTGCCAGCAGCCAAACAGGACCCTCTGGAAACACCATATATTTT. This gives the protein CASSQTGPSGNTIYF. V usage is TRBV14 and J usage is TRBJ1-3; perhaps TRBD1 as D (5 bases). Germline V gives CDR1 SGHDN, CDR2 FVKESK. The V and J ends lost 2 bases and 0 bases respectively, with 8 bases between them. The CDR3 is 15 amino acids.

The rearrangement uses TRBV29-1 and TRBJ2-5; D remains unclear. The CDR3 has 17 residues. V dropped 2 bases and J dropped 0 bases, with 19 bases sitting between them. Per germline, CDR1 SQVTM and CDR2 ANQGSEA. The CDR3 here is CSVEMSSSREDQETQYF. The DNA for the CDR3 is TGCAGCGTTGAAATGAGTTCAAGCAGAGAAGACCAAGAGACCCAGTACTTC.

This clonotype was found many times. The chain employs TRBV5-6 and TRBJ2-4; 7 bases are a match to TRBD1. The V gene end was trimmed by 0 bases and the J gene end by 2 bases; junction bases not matched to a gene: 5. Germline CDR1 SGHDT, CDR2 YYEEEE. This CDR3 spans 16 amino acids. In DNA form, the CDR3 reads TGTGCCAGCAGCTTGGGGACAGGAGAGTCCAAAAACATTCAGTACTTC. The encoded protein is CASSLGTGESKNIQYF.

This clonotype appeared a few times. The rearrangement uses TRBV28 and TRBJ2-7; D is ambiguous. Germline CDR1 MDHEN, CDR2 SYDVKM. The CDR3 contains 16 residues. The V gene lost 2 bases and the J gene lost 0 bases, with 14 bases spanning the gap. CDR3 amino acids: CASSLAPDWDSYEQYF. CDR3 sequence (DNA): TGTGCCAGCAGTTTAGCCCCAGACTGGGACTCCTACGAGCAGTACTTC.

The J gene is TRBJ2-1, the V gene TRBV20-1; weak D call: TRBD2 (6 bases). CDR1 and CDR2 (germline): DFQATT, SNEGSKA (reference sequence). Trimming pared 1 base from V and 8 bases from J, leaving 15 bases between. CDR3 length: 14 amino acids. The CDR3 bases are TGCAGTGCTAGAGTTGCCGGGAGATCGGATGAGCAGTTCTTC. It is translated as CSARVAGRSDEQFF.

This chain links TRBV6-1 with TRBJ2-5, with 11 bases aligning to TRBD1. The CDR3 is 15 residues long. Germline V lookup: CDR1 MNHNS, CDR2 SASEGT. J gave up 11 bases and V 6 bases, and 14 bases lay outside the gene matches. In DNA form, the CDR3 reads TGTGCCAGCAGGCCGGACAGGGGGCACTACAATGAGCAGTACTTC. Its protein product is CASRPDRGHYNEQYF.

The sample holds many counts of this clonotype. V is TRBV10-3 and J is TRBJ2-1; 11 nucleotides agree with TRBD2. This CDR3 region has 14 residues. Unmatched junction bases numbered 1, after V lost 6 bases and J lost 3 bases. Per germline, CDR1 ENHRY and CDR2 SYGVKD. The CDR3 region is CAISGTSGYNEQFF. DNA for the CDR3: TGTGCCATCAGCGGGACTAGCGGCTACAATGAGCAGTTCTTC.

V usage is TRBV28 and J usage is TRBJ1-1; D gene ambiguous. This CDR3 comprises 17 residues. Trimming removed 6 bases at V and 0 bases at J, with 20 bases between. From germline, CDR1 is MDHEN and CDR2 SYDVKM. DNA of the CDR3: TGTGCCAGCAGCTTACCGTGGACTACAGCTATGAACACTGAAGCTTTCTTT. It translates to CASSLPWTTAMNTEAFF.

The gene calls are TRBV5-1 and TRBJ2-1; TRBD1 or TRBD2 may be the D gene (6 bases each). Deletions cut 1 base from V and 8 bases from J, with 16 bases between. The CDR3 is 15 residues long. Germline V gene data show CDR1 as SGHRS and CDR2 as YFSETQ. CDR3 nucleotide sequence: TGCGCCAGCAGCTTGTTGGGGGGCAGGGGCGATGAGCAGTTCTTC. Translated, it gives CASSLLGGRGDEQFF.

The CDR3 DNA reads as TGTGCCAGCAGTTCGGGATTTCTAAATGAGCAGTTCTTC. As protein: CASSSGFLNEQFF. The rearrangement links TRBV6-2 or TRBV6-3 to TRBJ2-1; D possibly corresponds to TRBD2 (5 bases). Trimming stripped 4 bases from V and 7 bases from J, with 11 bases between. The CDR3 covers 13 residues. Germline V gene lookup returns CDR1 MNHEY and CDR2 SVGEGT.

This clonotype was seen only a few times. The V and J genes are TRBV6-5 and TRBJ1-2; 7 bases map to TRBD1. The germline V gene has CDR1 MNHEY and CDR2 SVGAGI. Germline trimming cut 0 bases from V and 4 bases from J; bases unmatched to any gene: 2. The CDR3 consists of 14 residues. The CDR3 loop is CASSYSDRAYGYTF. The DNA of the CDR3 is TGTGCCAGCAGTTACTCCGACAGGGCCTATGGCTACACCTTC.

This clonotype has ten or more counts. J is TRBJ1-1 and V is TRBV5-1, with D hard to call. The CDR3 extends over 12 amino acids. The V gene's germline CDR1 is SGHRS and CDR2 YFSETQ. V lost 1 base and J 3 bases, leaving 4 bases between the germline ends. This CDR3 is CASSLMDTEAFF. In nucleotides, the CDR3 is TGCGCCAGCAGCTTGATGGACACTGAAGCTTTCTTT.